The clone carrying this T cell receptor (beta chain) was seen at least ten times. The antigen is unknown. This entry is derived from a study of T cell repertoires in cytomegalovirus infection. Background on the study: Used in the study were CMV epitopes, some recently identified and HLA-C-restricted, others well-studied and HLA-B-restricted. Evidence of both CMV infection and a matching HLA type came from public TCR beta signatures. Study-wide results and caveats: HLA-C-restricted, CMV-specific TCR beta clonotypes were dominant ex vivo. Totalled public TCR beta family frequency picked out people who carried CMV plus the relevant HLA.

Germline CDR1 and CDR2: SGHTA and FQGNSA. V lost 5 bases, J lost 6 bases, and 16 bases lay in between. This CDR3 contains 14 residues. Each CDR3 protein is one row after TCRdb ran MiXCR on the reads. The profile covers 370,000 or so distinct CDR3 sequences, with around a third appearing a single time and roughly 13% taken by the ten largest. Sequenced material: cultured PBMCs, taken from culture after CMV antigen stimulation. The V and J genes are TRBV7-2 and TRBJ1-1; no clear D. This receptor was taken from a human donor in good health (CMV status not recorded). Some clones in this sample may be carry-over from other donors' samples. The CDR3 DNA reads TGTGCCAGCAGCCTGATCCCTGGTAACGCTGAAGCTTTCTTT. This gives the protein CASSLIPGNAEAFF.